These 14 T cell receptor beta chains were sequenced from one sample in a study of response to subunit inactivated influenza vaccine. TCRdb independently ran MiXCR on the RT-PCR reads; one entry per CDR3 protein. The sample comprises hundreds of thousands of distinct CDR3 sequences, 25% of which are singletons, and about 1.9% rests with the top ten. The source material was CD4+ T cells sorted from PBMCs, sampled 5 days after vaccination. Every receptor here comes from a man aged 45-65 years who received an inactivated influenza vaccine.

The chain recombines TRBV28 with TRBJ2-2; D not certain. CDR3 length: 13 amino acids. In germline, CDR1 is MDHEN, CDR2 SYDVKM. The V and J ends lost 5 bases and 6 bases respectively, with 10 bases between them. This CDR3 reads CASSPPVPGELFF. The CDR3 DNA is TGTGCCAGCAGTCCCCCGGTCCCCGGGGAGCTGTTTTTT.

CDR3 bases: TGTGCCAGCAGTTTAACCCAGACCACTGAAGCTTTCTTT. It translates to CASSLTQTTEAFF. This chain uses TRBV12-3 or TRBV12-4 with TRBJ1-1; D not resolved. There are 13 residues in the CDR3. With 2 bases removed from V and 4 bases from J, the gap between germline ends came to 8 bases.

The rearrangement joins TRBV29-1 to TRBJ2-1; D is uncertain. The length of the CDR3 is 14 residues. Trimming took off 6 bases at V and 2 bases at J, with 14 bases between the two ends. Germline V gene sequence: CDR1 SQVTM, CDR2 ANQGSEA. CDR3 DNA: TGCAGCGTCCGCCAGCGCATGACCTACAATGAGCAGTTCTTC. As protein: CSVRQRMTYNEQFF.

The rearrangement uses TRBV3-1 and TRBJ2-5; D is unclear. Germline CDR1 LGHDT, CDR2 YNNKEL (reference sequence). The length of the CDR3 is 11 residues. The V end was cut by 2 bases, the J end by 6 bases, with 4 bases between. CDR3 DNA sequence: TGTGCCAGCAGCCAAATGAAGACCCAGTACTTC. Translated, it gives CASSQMKTQYF.

This clonotype was picked up a small number of times. The chain carries TRBV29-1 and TRBJ2-5, with D possibly being TRBD1 (6 bases). Germline V gives CDR1 SQVTM, CDR2 ANQGSEA. The ends were cut back, 5 bases at V and 4 bases at J, with 11 bases in the middle. The CDR3 loop spans 12 amino acids. DNA for the CDR3: TGCAGCGTTAGAAGAGGGGGAGAGACCCAGTACTTC. Its protein product is CSVRRGGETQYF. Together with reference TRBV29-1 and TRBJ2-5, the CDR3 gives the full variable domain: SAVISQKPSRDICQRGTSLTIQCQVDSQVTMMFWYRQQPGQSLTLIATANQGSEATYESGFVIDKFPISRPNLTFSTLTVSNMSPEDSSIYLCSVRRGGETQYFGPGTRLLVL.

The chain carries TRBV5-1 and TRBJ2-5; D assignment may be TRBD1 or TRBD2 (6 bases each). Germline V gene lookup returns CDR1 SGHRS and CDR2 YFSETQ. CDR3 length: 15 residues. Deletions cut 3 bases from V and 9 bases from J, with 21 bases between. CDR3 residues: CASSYERGPFQAQYF. As DNA, the CDR3 is TGCGCCAGCAGCTATGAACGGGGGCCCTTTCAGGCCCAGTACTTC. The full variable domain, completed using reference TRBV5-1 and TRBJ2-5, is KAGVTQTPRYLIKTRGQQVTLSCSPISGHRSVSWYQQTPGQGLQFLFEYFSETQRNKGNFPGRFSGRQFSNSRSEMNVSTLELGDSALYLCASSYERGPFQAQYFGPGTRLLVL.

There are a few counts of this clonotype. The chain couples TRBV12-3 or TRBV12-4 to TRBJ1-2; D is uncertain. V was trimmed by 6 bases and J by 2 bases, leaving 10 bases between them. The CDR3 covers 13 residues. The chain's CDR3 is CASRPAGNYGYTF. The CDR3 bases are TGTGCCAGCAGGCCGGCAGGCAACTATGGCTACACCTTC.

This chain links TRBV2 with TRBJ1-5, with D perhaps TRBD1 (6 bases). Trimming pared 6 bases from V and 3 bases from J, leaving 15 bases between. Germline loops: CDR1 SNHLY, CDR2 FYNNEI. The CDR3 loop spans 15 amino acids. CDR3 region: CASSPDSFYNQPQHF. In nucleotides, the CDR3 is TGTGCCAGCAGCCCGGACAGTTTCTACAATCAGCCCCAGCATTTT. The full variable domain, rest sourced from reference TRBV2 and TRBJ1-5, is EPEVTQTPSHQVTQMGQEVILRCVPISNHLYFYWYRQILGQKVEFLVSFYNNEISEKSEIFDDQFSVERPDGSNFTLKIRSTKLEDSAMYFCASSPDSFYNQPQHFGDGTRLSIL.

The rearrangement joins TRBV6-2 or TRBV6-3 to TRBJ1-5; TRBD1 agrees at 7 bases. Germline values: CDR1 MNHEY, CDR2 SVGEGT. After removal of 5 bases from V and 8 bases from J, the junction contained 6 bases not matched to a gene. The CDR3 loop spans 13 amino acids. CDR3 coding DNA: TGTGCCAGCAGTCGGGACAGTCAAGAGCCCCAGCATTTT. Amino acid sequence: CASSRDSQEPQHF.

This clonotype has more than one count but fewer than ten. The J gene is TRBJ2-3, the V gene TRBV20-1; D unresolved. The CDR3 is made up of 13 amino acids. Germline lookup yields CDR1 DFQATT and CDR2 SNEGSKA (reference sequence). Trimming shortened V by 0 bases and J by 5 bases, and 9 bases separated the two germline ends. The CDR3 is CSARDHGRDTQYF. The CDR3 DNA sequence: TGCAGTGCTAGAGATCATGGCAGAGATACGCAGTATTTT.

This chain links TRBV6-1 with TRBJ2-7; tentatively, D is TRBD2 (6 bases). Trimming shortened V by 8 bases and J by 2 bases, and 16 bases separated the two germline ends. Germline values: CDR1 MNHNS, CDR2 SASEGT. The CDR3 consists of 14 residues. The CDR3 coding sequence is TGTGCCAGCCGCGGGGCCAGGGTCCCCTACGAGCAGTACTTC. This gives the protein CASRGARVPYEQYF.

This clonotype was detected a few times. The rearrangement joins TRBV20-1 to TRBJ1-1; D perhaps matches TRBD1 (5 bases). Between the trimmed V and J ends, which lost 3 bases and 8 bases, there was a span of 19 bases. The CDR3 sequence is 14 residues long. Germline V gene data show CDR1 as DFQATT and CDR2 as SNEGSKA (reference sequence). Here the CDR3 DNA reads TGCAGTGCTAGTAGCAGGGAGGGTGCGGGAGAAGCTTTCTTT. As protein: CSASSREGAGEAFF.

In the case of this clonotype: The junction differs from germline at one of its ends, possibly a read error. The chain combines TRBV20-1 with TRBJ2-2, with a weak D call TRBD2 (6 bases). CDR1 is DFQATT, CDR2 SNEGSKA, per germline (reference sequence). The CDR3 has 16 residues. Here the CDR3 reads CCARERLAGGGGELFF. The DNA of the CDR3 is TGCTGTGCTAGAGAGCGTCTAGCTGGGGGAGGTGGGGAGCTGTTTTTT.

The chain employs TRBV7-8 and TRBJ2-2, with 8 bases aligning to TRBD2. The CDR3 totals 15 residues. CDR1 and CDR2 from the germline V gene are SGHVS and FQNEAQ. With V trimmed by 5 bases and J by 2 bases, 4 bases remained unmatched. DNA for the CDR3: TGTGCCAGCAGCACACTAGCGGCCAACACCGGGGAGCTGTTTTTT. This gives the protein CASSTLAANTGELFF.